These 27 T cell receptor beta chains originate from one sample sequenced in a study of T cells in Graves' hyperthyroidism and ophthalmopathy. Amplified TCR beta CDR3 regions derived from RNA transcripts. The HTBI set primed first-round TCR CDR3 RT-PCR. TCRdb recomputed calls from the multiplex PCR reads with MiXCR, one row per CDR3 protein. The sample consists of about 770,000 distinct CDR3 sequences, around a sixth of them appearing once. Sequenced sample: blood. These receptors were obtained from a woman between 45 and 60 years old with Graves' hyperthyroidism that later progressed to Graves' ophthalmopathy.

This clonotype was detected only a few times. This chain connects TRBV5-1 to TRBJ1-2; D is possibly TRBD1 (6 bases). V gave up 0 bases and J gave up 10 bases, with 16 bases separating them. This CDR3 spans 14 amino acids. Per the germline V gene, CDR1 is SGHRS and CDR2 is YFSETQ. The CDR3 is CASSLEGGHVFYTF. In DNA, the CDR3 is TGCGCCAGCAGCTTGGAGGGGGGACATGTATTCTACACCTTC.

This clonotype was seen repeatedly, ten times or more. The chain employs TRBV11-2 and TRBJ2-3; D might be TRBD1 or TRBD2, each matching 5 bases. Trimming took off 3 bases at V and 0 bases at J, with 10 bases between the two ends. The CDR3 sequence is 15 residues long. CDR1 and CDR2 (germline): SGHAT, FQNNGV. The CDR3 protein is CASSLDGASTDTQYF. The CDR3 nucleotides read TGTGCCAGCAGCTTGGACGGGGCTAGCACAGATACGCAGTATTTT.

This clonotype was recorded at least ten times. The V call is TRBV3-1, the J call TRBJ2-1, with a weak D call TRBD1 (6 bases). V dropped 4 bases and J dropped 3 bases, with 16 bases sitting between them. The CDR3 extends over 16 amino acids. Per germline, CDR1 LGHDT and CDR2 YNNKEL (reference sequence). The CDR3 region is CASSPAGRGDYNEQFF. The CDR3 DNA follows: TGTGCCAGCAGCCCCGCCGGCAGGGGAGACTACAATGAGCAGTTCTTC.

This clonotype was counted ten times or more. J is TRBJ2-3 and V is TRBV2; D might be TRBD2 (5 bases). With 4 bases removed from V and 1 base from J, the gap between germline ends came to 12 bases. CDR1 is SNHLY, CDR2 FYNNEI, per germline. This CDR3 is 15 amino acids long. This CDR3 is CASSVVRTGTDTQYF. DNA of the CDR3: TGTGCCAGCAGTGTGGTAAGGACTGGCACAGATACGCAGTATTTT. Looking up the rest from reference TRBV2 and TRBJ2-3 gives the full variable domain: EPEVTQTPSHQVTQMGQEVILRCVPISNHLYFYWYRQILGQKVEFLVSFYNNEISEKSEIFDDQFSVERPDGSNFTLKIRSTKLEDSAMYFCASSVVRTGTDTQYFGPGTRLTVL.

This chain joins TRBV27 and TRBJ1-5; D gene ambiguous. CDR1 and CDR2 (germline): MNHEY, SMNVEV (reference sequence). The V gene lost 5 bases and the J gene lost 0 bases, with 14 bases spanning the gap. The CDR3 consists of 16 residues. DNA of the CDR3: TGTGCCAGCAGTCGCCGGGCCCATTTTAGCAATCAGCCCCAGCATTTT. This codes for CASSRRAHFSNQPQHF.

The rearrangement uses TRBV5-1 and TRBJ2-7; 9 bases are a match to TRBD1. The germline CDR1 and CDR2 sequences are SGHRS and YFSETQ. The V gene end was trimmed by 4 bases and the J gene end by 5 bases; junction bases not matched to a gene: 10. The CDR3 has 15 residues. The CDR3 bases are TGCGCCAGCAGCGAGGACCCCGGGACAGGGAACGAGCAGTACTTC. The encoded protein is CASSEDPGTGNEQYF.

This clonotype has ten or more counts. V usage is TRBV5-6 and J usage is TRBJ1-2; no definite D call. Trimming took off 5 bases at V and 4 bases at J, with 18 bases between the two ends. The CDR3 loop spans 15 amino acids. CDR1 SGHDT and CDR2 YYEEEE come from the germline V gene. The CDR3 DNA is TGTGCCAGCAGTTTCTACGATACTTTTGGCTATGGCTACACCTTC. Protein product: CASSFYDTFGYGYTF.

This clonotype has only a few counts. Here the CDR3 DNA reads TGTGCCAGCTCACCACCGAGTAAGGAGATGAGGACAGAGAGCTCCTACGAGCAGTACTTC. Translation: CASSPPSKEMRTESSYEQYF. This chain uses TRBV18 with TRBJ2-7; perhaps TRBD1 as D (6 bases). The CDR3 runs 20 residues. CDR1 and CDR2 from the germline V gene are KGHSH and LQKENI. V lost 0 bases to trimming and J lost 0 bases, with 24 bases between them.

This clonotype was observed at least ten times. The rearrangement uses TRBV30 and TRBJ1-4; D unresolved. Germline V gene sequence: CDR1 GTSNPN, CDR2 SVGIG (reference sequence). The CDR3 sequence is 11 residues long. V was pared by 0 bases and J by 8 bases, with 4 bases between. CDR3 protein: CAWSVREKLFF. The DNA of the CDR3 is TGTGCCTGGAGTGTTCGGGAAAAACTGTTTTTT.

This clonotype was recorded many times. The genes are TRBV20-1 and TRBJ2-7; 10 nucleotides agree with TRBD1. The V gene end was trimmed by 3 bases and the J gene end by 3 bases; junction bases not matched to a gene: 11. The CDR3 extends over 16 amino acids. CDR1 DFQATT and CDR2 SNEGSKA come from the germline V gene (reference sequence). In nucleotides, the CDR3 is TGCAGTGCTAGTCCAACCGGGACAGGGGTTTTCTACGAGCAGTACTTC. Translating it yields CSASPTGTGVFYEQYF.

The table lists this clonotype with a few counts. J is TRBJ1-1 and V is TRBV6-1, with D unclear. The CDR3 runs 14 residues. The ends were cut back, 7 bases at V and 4 bases at J, with 16 bases in the middle. Germline CDR1 is MNHNS and CDR2 is SASEGT. In DNA, the CDR3 is TGTGCCAGCACGGAGGGCAGTCGTAGCACTGAAGCTTTCTTT. Amino acid sequence: CASTEGSRSTEAFF.

This clonotype was observed a handful of times. The V and J genes are TRBV12-3 or TRBV12-4 and TRBJ2-5, with TRBD2 matching 10 bases. The V and J ends lost 6 bases and 1 base, in that order; junction bases with no gene match: 14. The CDR3 length is 18 residues. This CDR3 is CASRNDAERGGFQETQYF. The CDR3 DNA sequence: TGTGCCAGCAGAAACGACGCAGAGCGGGGGGGGTTCCAAGAGACCCAGTACTTC.

CDR3 DNA: TGTGCCAGCAGTTATAGGACTAGCGTAGATGAGCAGTTCTTC. It translates to CASSYRTSVDEQFF. This chain connects TRBV6-1 to TRBJ2-1, with 9 bases that match TRBD2. This CDR3 has 14 residues. Germline loops: CDR1 MNHNS, CDR2 SASEGT. The V gene end was trimmed by 5 bases and the J gene end by 8 bases; junction bases not matched to a gene: 7.

This clonotype has ten or more counts. The J gene is TRBJ1-1, the V gene TRBV5-1; no definite D call. The CDR3 is 15 amino acids. Germline V CDR1 and CDR2: SGHRS, YFSETQ. The V gene lost 1 base and the J gene lost 0 bases, with 10 bases spanning the gap. This chain's CDR3 is CASSLTAVMNTEAFF. The CDR3 DNA reads TGCGCCAGCAGCTTGACCGCGGTTATGAACACTGAAGCTTTCTTT.

This clonotype was found a few times. V and J are TRBV27 and TRBJ1-6; 11 nucleotides line up with TRBD1. CDR1 is MNHEY, CDR2 SMNVEV, per germline (reference sequence). The CDR3 consists of 15 residues. Trimming removed 5 bases from V and 8 bases from J; junction bases left unmatched: 5. The CDR3 sequence: CASSKGQGAYSPLHF. In DNA form, the CDR3 reads TGTGCCAGCAGTAAAGGACAGGGGGCCTATTCACCCCTCCACTTT.

Worth noting for this clonotype: Lacking the conserved final phenylalanine or tryptophan, this CDR3 likely reflects a read error. The chain carries TRBV10-3 and TRBJ2-3; TRBD2 aligns across 9 bases. The CDR3 runs 16 residues. CDR1 and CDR2 (germline): ENHRY, SYGVKD. V shed 4 bases, J shed 2 bases, and the junction held 7 bases outside the gene matches. Here the CDR3 reads CAISAAGGHNTDTQYS. In DNA, the CDR3 is TGTGCCATCAGTGCAGCGGGGGGTCACAACACAGATACGCAGTATTCT.

The gene calls are TRBV7-9 and TRBJ1-1, with TRBD1 as a possible D gene (5 bases). The CDR3 covers 16 residues. Trimming stripped 5 bases from V and 1 base from J, with 17 bases between. Germline-derived CDR1 and CDR2 are SEHNR and FQNEAQ (reference sequence). CDR3 sequence (DNA): TGTGCCAGCAGCAAAATAGACAGTTACCCGAACACTGAAGCTTTCTTT. Protein product: CASSKIDSYPNTEAFF.

In this sample, this clonotype turned up a few times. The genes are TRBV6-1 and TRBJ2-1; TRBD2 aligns across 8 bases. Germline values: CDR1 MNHNS, CDR2 SASEGT. CDR3 length: 15 amino acids. V was clipped by 6 bases and J by 4 bases; unmatched bases: 8. CDR3 nucleotides: TGTGCCAGCAGGGATAAGCGGGGGCCGTACAATGAGCAGTTCTTC. Translated, it gives CASRDKRGPYNEQFF.

The CDR3 loop is CASSQVEGGNEQFF. CDR3 bases: TGTGCCAGCAGCCAAGTAGAGGGAGGCAATGAGCAGTTCTTC. The chain is built from TRBV3-1 and TRBJ2-1, with D maybe TRBD2 (6 bases). Trimming took off 1 base at V and 6 bases at J, with 10 bases between the two ends. CDR1 and CDR2 (germline): LGHDT, YNNKEL (reference sequence). This CDR3 is 14 amino acids long.

This clonotype has ten or more counts. This sequence joins TRBV2 and TRBJ2-5, with D possibly TRBD1 on 6 matching bases. CDR1 is SNHLY, CDR2 FYNNEI, per germline. V lost 8 bases and J 2 bases, leaving 15 bases between the germline ends. CDR3 size: 14 residues. The CDR3: CASDDRGLQETQYF. CDR3 nucleotides: TGTGCCAGCGATGATAGGGGGTTACAAGAGACCCAGTACTTC. Combining the CDR3 with reference TRBV2 and TRBJ2-5 gives the whole variable domain EPEVTQTPSHQVTQMGQEVILRCVPISNHLYFYWYRQILGQKVEFLVSFYNNEISEKSEIFDDQFSVERPDGSNFTLKIRSTKLEDSAMYFCASDDRGLQETQYFGPGTRLLVL.

Remarks on this clonotype: Because the CDR3 is missing its conserved closing phenylalanine or tryptophan, this is likely a read error. This chain joins TRBV6-2 or TRBV6-3 and TRBJ1-1; D unclear. Germline CDR1 is MNHEY and CDR2 is SVGEGT. Trimming removed 2 bases from V and 1 base from J, with 8 bases in between. This CDR3 spans 14 amino acids. The CDR3 loop reads CASSYAYGNTEAFY. CDR3 coding DNA: TGTGCCAGCAGTTACGCTTATGGGAACACTGAAGCTTTCTAT.

This clonotype was seen only a few times. The V call is TRBV6-1, the J call TRBJ2-5, with TRBD2 matching 14 bases. From germline, CDR1 is MNHNS and CDR2 SASEGT. CDR3 length equals 16 residues. Unmatched junction bases numbered 4, after V lost 6 bases and J lost 1 base. The CDR3: CASSRLAGGIQETQYF. As DNA, the CDR3 is TGTGCCAGCAGCAGACTAGCGGGGGGGATCCAAGAGACCCAGTACTTC.

This clonotype was counted only a few times. This chain joins TRBV10-3 and TRBJ2-1; the match to TRBD2 covers 10 bases. The CDR3 runs 16 residues. The germline CDR1 and CDR2 sequences are ENHRY and SYGVKD. V was pared by 5 bases and J by 3 bases, with 7 bases of the junction left unmatched. DNA for the CDR3: TGTGCCATCAGTATTGTAGCGGGGGGATTCTACAATGAGCAGTTCTTC. Translated, it gives CAISIVAGGFYNEQFF.

This clonotype was observed at least ten times. The chain carries TRBV7-8 and TRBJ1-4, with D possibly being TRBD1 (6 bases). Germline values: CDR1 SGHVS, CDR2 FQNEAQ. CDR3 length equals 18 residues. Trimming took 3 bases from V and 0 from J, leaving 17 bases between them. The CDR3 loop reads CASSFVMDSAATNEKLFF. The CDR3 nucleotides read TGTGCCAGCAGCTTCGTGATGGACAGCGCCGCAACTAATGAAAAACTGTTTTTT.

This clonotype was seen a few times. The rearrangement links TRBV12-3 or TRBV12-4 to TRBJ2-3, with TRBD2 matching over 7 bases. The CDR3 spans 12 residues. Trimming at V came to 11 bases and at J to 4 bases, leaving 6 bases not matched to a gene. This CDR3 is CASGLDPDTQYF. CDR3 nucleotides: TGTGCCTCCGGACTAGACCCAGATACGCAGTATTTT.

As for this clonotype: A much bigger clone sits one base away, suggesting this may be a read error. CDR3 sequence (DNA): TGCGCCAGCGGCCCGGAAACTAGAAGCACAGATACGCAGTATTTT. This sequence encodes CASGPETRSTDTQYF. This chain uses TRBV5-1 with TRBJ2-3; maybe TRBD2 (5 bases). Germline lookup yields CDR1 SGHRS and CDR2 YFSETQ. The CDR3 spans 15 residues. V gave up 7 bases and J gave up 0 bases, with 15 bases separating them.

This clonotype occurred a few times. The CDR3: CASRMDRGGSQETQYF. Here the CDR3 DNA reads TGCGCCAGCAGAATGGACAGGGGAGGGTCCCAAGAGACCCAGTACTTC. The chain links TRBV5-1 to TRBJ2-5, with TRBD1 matching over 9 bases. This CDR3 contains 16 residues. Looked up from germline, CDR1 is SGHRS and CDR2 is YFSETQ. V shed 5 bases and J 1 base; nucleotides not matched to a gene: 9.